A single sample gave rise to the 9 T cell receptor beta chains below, sequenced in a study of shared clonotypes between healthy human individuals. TCRdb keeps only in-frame clones here, not all; method: immunoSEQ multiplex PCR. This table has 2 million to 2.5 million clones, roughly 92% appearing once. Sequencing was performed on naive CD4+ T cells from PBMCs. Subset indicated: CD45RA+ positively selected. The receptor source for this set is a young man in good health. Some clones in this sample may be carry-over from other donors' samples.

The chain uses TRBV5-4 and TRBJ1-4; 7 bases fit TRBD1. The CDR3 sequence is 14 residues long. Trimming removed 6 bases from V and 4 bases from J; junction bases left unmatched: 6. CDR1 SGHNT and CDR2 YYREEE come from the germline V gene (reference sequence). In nucleotides, the CDR3 is TGTGCCAGCACCCGCGCAGGGGGTAATGAAAAACTGTTTTTT. Encoded protein: CASTRAGGNEKLFF.

V is TRBV5-4 and J is TRBJ2-2, with 8 bases fitting TRBD1. Trimming at V came to 5 bases and at J to 2 bases, leaving 11 bases not matched to a gene. Germline V gene data show CDR1 as SGHNT and CDR2 as YYREEE (reference sequence). This CDR3 comprises 17 residues. This CDR3 reads CASSWVPTGANTGELFF. For the CDR3, the DNA is TGTGCCAGCAGTTGGGTACCGACAGGGGCCAACACCGGGGAGCTGTTTTTT.

The chain's CDR3 is CASSSRTGSSEQYF. Written as DNA, the CDR3 is TGTGCCAGCAGCTCTAGGACAGGGTCGAGCGAGCAGTACTTC. This chain links TRBV11-2 with TRBJ2-7; 8 bases are shared with TRBD1. The germline gives CDR1 SGHAT, CDR2 FQNNGV. This CDR3 spans 14 amino acids. V lost 4 bases and J lost 6; bases outside the gene matches: 8.

This clone was picked up a small number of times. The CDR3 sequence: CAIRQGGNEQYF. As DNA, the CDR3 is TGTGCCATCAGACAGGGGGGGAACGAGCAGTACTTC. The chain is built from TRBV10-3 and TRBJ2-7; tentatively, D is TRBD1 (8 bases). This CDR3 has 12 amino acids. Germline CDR1 reads ENHRY; CDR2 reads SYGVKD. Trimming removed 6 bases at V and 5 bases at J, with 11 bases between.

This chain links TRBV2 with TRBJ2-3, with D unresolved. The V and J ends lost 0 bases and 8 bases respectively, with 15 bases between them. Germline lookup yields CDR1 SNHLY and CDR2 FYNNEI. CDR3 size: 15 residues. The CDR3 loop reads CASSEALPRLATQYF. The CDR3 nucleotides are TGTGCCAGCAGTGAAGCCCTCCCCCGATTGGCTACGCAGTATTTT.

This chain connects TRBV18 to TRBJ2-7; D possibly corresponds to TRBD2 (6 bases). V dropped 3 bases and J dropped 3 bases, with 9 bases sitting between them. The CDR3 runs to 13 residues. CDR1 KGHSH and CDR2 LQKENI come from the germline V gene. The CDR3 spells CASSPTGLYEQYF. CDR3 DNA sequence: TGTGCCAGCTCACCGACGGGACTCTACGAGCAGTACTTC.

The J gene is TRBJ2-7, the V gene TRBV30; no definite D call. The CDR3 runs 12 residues. Trimming shortened V by 1 base and J by 4 bases, and 8 bases separated the two germline ends. From germline, CDR1 is GTSNPN and CDR2 SVGIG (reference sequence). CDR3 sequence reads: CAWSEERYEQYF. The CDR3 bases are TGTGCCTGGAGTGAGGAAAGATACGAGCAGTACTTC.

The genes are TRBV28 and TRBJ1-4; maybe TRBD1 (5 bases). The V end lost 6 bases, the J end lost 2 bases, and 13 bases lay between the germline ends. This CDR3 has 15 amino acids. CDR1 and CDR2 from the germline V gene are MDHEN and SYDVKM. CDR3 protein: CASRTNGGTNEKLFF. In DNA form, the CDR3 reads TGTGCCAGCAGAACTAACGGGGGTACTAATGAAAAACTGTTTTTT.

CDR3 sequence: CASSVGRGGDQPQHF. The CDR3 nucleotides are TGTGCCAGCAGCGTAGGCAGGGGAGGGGATCAGCCCCAGCATTTT. This rearrangement joins TRBV9 to TRBJ1-5; perhaps TRBD1 as D (6 bases). Germline CDR1 reads SGDLS; CDR2 reads YYNGEE. CDR3 length equals 15 residues. Trimming stripped 0 bases from V and 5 bases from J, with 12 bases between.